Included here is one T cell receptor (beta chain) sequence, with context. This CDR3 has 16 amino acids. The germline gives CDR1 SNHLY, CDR2 FYNNEI. After removal of 3 bases from V and 4 bases from J, the junction contained 4 bases not matched to a gene. This entry comes from a study of blood T cell repertoires in COVID-19. Background on the study: The samples span acute and convalescent COVID-19 from the United States, Italy and Spain. From T cells, B-cell-depleted T cells, or PBMCs came the material, which was cDNA or gDNA.

Per the authors' pipeline: The assay estimated nucleated cells by amplifying reference gene primers. Method: immunoSEQ multiplex PCR; TCRdb's copy keeps in-frame clones and lacks some. Clonal size and the V and J genes are those of that table, whereas D and trimming came from the DNA. The profile shows around 260,000 clones, 75% to 90% of them singletons. Sequences were obtained from peripheral blood. The chain joins TRBV2 to TRBJ2-5, with 14 bases aligning to TRBD2. This clonotype was sampled from a man between 25 and 39 years old with acute or convalescent COVID-19. CDR3 in amino acids: CASSEGLAGAVETQYF. DNA of the CDR3: TGTGCCAGCAGTGAGGGACTAGCGGGGGCCGTAGAGACCCAGTACTTC.